These 29 T cell receptor beta chains were sequenced from one sample in a study of CD8 T cells in ankylosing spondylitis. TCRdb re-derived calls from the 5' RACE reads in MiXCR, one entry per CDR3 protein. The repertoire holds over 100,000 distinct CDR3 sequences, with around 7% as singletons. Sequencing input: blood, either unsorted or a sorted T cell fraction (not recorded which). These receptor sequences come from a male donor with ankylosing spondylitis or in good health (not recorded which).

Ten or more counts support this clonotype. The chain employs TRBV30 and TRBJ1-5; D is ambiguous. In germline, CDR1 is GTSNPN, CDR2 SVGIG (reference sequence). Between the trimmed V and J ends, which lost 3 bases and 0 bases, there was a span of 9 bases. The length of the CDR3 is 14 residues. CDR3 region: CAWSRTDSNQPQHF. The CDR3 nucleotides are TGTGCCTGGAGCCGGACGGATAGCAATCAGCCCCAGCATTTT.

The table lists this clonotype with many counts. This chain joins TRBV5-1 and TRBJ1-1; perhaps TRBD1 as D (6 bases). This CDR3 is 14 amino acids long. V gave up 4 bases and J gave up 3 bases, with 13 bases separating them. Germline V lookup: CDR1 SGHRS, CDR2 YFSETQ. Here the CDR3 reads CASSPGGPYTEAFF. The CDR3 DNA reads as TGCGCCAGCAGCCCGGGGGGGCCGTACACTGAAGCTTTCTTT.

The sample holds many counts of this clonotype. The chain is built from TRBV5-1 and TRBJ1-1; D possibly corresponds to TRBD1 (5 bases). CDR1 SGHRS and CDR2 YFSETQ come from the germline V gene. The CDR3 has 14 residues. Trimming left V 3 bases short and J 0 bases short, with 9 bases between. This CDR3 reads CASSSGDLNTEAFF. In DNA, the CDR3 is TGCGCCAGCAGCTCCGGGGACTTGAACACTGAAGCTTTCTTT.

This clonotype has at least ten counts. The rearrangement joins TRBV2 to TRBJ2-5; 9 positions match TRBD2. J gave up 4 bases and V 2 bases, and 5 bases lay outside the gene matches. The CDR3 totals 15 residues. Germline assignment: CDR1 SNHLY and CDR2 FYNNEI. The CDR3 sequence is CASSERLAAGETQYF. The CDR3 bases are TGTGCCAGCAGTGAAAGACTAGCGGCCGGAGAGACCCAGTACTTC. Drawing the rest from reference TRBV2 and TRBJ2-5, the complete variable domain is EPEVTQTPSHQVTQMGQEVILRCVPISNHLYFYWYRQILGQKVEFLVSFYNNEISEKSEIFDDQFSVERPDGSNFTLKIRSTKLEDSAMYFCASSERLAAGETQYFGPGTRLLVL.

This clonotype occurred many times. The chain combines TRBV10-3 with TRBJ1-1, with D perhaps matching TRBD1 (6 bases). CDR3 length: 15 amino acids. Trimming took off 4 bases at V and 1 base at J, with 13 bases between the two ends. Germline lookup yields CDR1 ENHRY and CDR2 SYGVKD. The CDR3, as DNA: TGTGCCATCAGTGGGCCAGGGGTTAGGAACACTGAAGCTTTCTTT. Protein: CAISGPGVRNTEAFF.

There are many counts of this clonotype. The chain couples TRBV27 to TRBJ1-2, with 8 bases identical to TRBD1. Germline trimming cut 5 bases from V and 10 bases from J; bases unmatched to any gene: 9. Germline lookup yields CDR1 MNHEY and CDR2 SMNVEV (reference sequence). The length of the CDR3 is 13 residues. In nucleotides, the CDR3 is TGTGCCAGCAGTACCGGACAGGGCTCTTACTACACCTTC. It translates to CASSTGQGSYYTF.

Regarding this clonotype: One base away lies a much larger clone, so this may be a sequencing read error. The chain has TRBV6-5 and TRBJ2-5, with D tentatively TRBD2 (5 bases). CDR3 size: 15 residues. Germline values: CDR1 MNHEY, CDR2 SVGAGI. The CDR3 nucleotides read TGTGCCAGCAGTTACCCCTCGGACGGGAAAGAGACCCAGAACTTC. Translation: CASSYPSDGKETQNF.

This clonotype was seen repeatedly, ten times or more. This rearrangement joins TRBV19 to TRBJ1-4; TRBD1 aligns across 9 bases. CDR3 size: 15 residues. Germline values: CDR1 LNHDA, CDR2 SQIVND (reference sequence). V was pared by 5 bases and J by 8 bases, with 9 bases of the junction left unmatched. The DNA of the CDR3 is TGTGCCAGTAGTCCGCCGGGACAGGGTGGCGAAAAACTGTTTTTT. This codes for CASSPPGQGGEKLFF.

This clonotype was found many times. CDR3 sequence: CASSLGRTSKNEQFF. The CDR3 coding sequence is TGTGCCAGCAGTTTAGGCCGGACTAGCAAGAATGAGCAGTTCTTC. The genes are TRBV12-3 or TRBV12-4 and TRBJ2-1; 8 nucleotides line up with TRBD2. V was pared by 1 base and J by 7 bases, with 6 bases of the junction left unmatched. The CDR3 length is 15 residues.

The table lists this clonotype with many counts. The chain recombines TRBV5-1 with TRBJ1-6; the D gene is possibly TRBD1 (6 bases). CDR1 SGHRS and CDR2 YFSETQ come from the germline V gene. This CDR3 has 15 residues. V lost 0 bases and J lost 5, with 9 bases in between. The CDR3: CASSLGRGNNSPLHF. The DNA for the CDR3 is TGCGCCAGCAGCTTGGGCAGGGGAAATAATTCACCCCTCCACTTT.

This clonotype has ten or more counts. This chain uses TRBV7-2 with TRBJ2-3; D is unresolved. Germline-derived CDR1 and CDR2 are SGHTA and FQGNSA. Between the trimmed V and J ends, which lost 2 bases and 4 bases, there was a span of 10 bases. The CDR3 covers 14 residues. CDR3: CASSLRRSPDTQYF. DNA for the CDR3: TGTGCCAGCAGCTTAAGGCGATCCCCAGATACGCAGTATTTT.

At least ten counts were recorded for this clonotype. The CDR3 nucleotides read TGTGCCAGCAGCTTAGTGAGCTCCTATAATTCACCCCTCCACTTT. This codes for CASSLVSSYNSPLHF. The chain recombines TRBV7-8 with TRBJ1-6; no reliable D call. Germline loops: CDR1 SGHVS, CDR2 FQNEAQ. The V and J ends lost 1 base and 0 bases respectively, with 4 bases between them. The CDR3 contains 15 residues.

There are many counts of this clonotype. V gene TRBV12-3 or TRBV12-4 combines with J gene TRBJ2-5; the D is unclear. CDR3 length equals 13 residues. V was cut by 8 bases and J by 9 bases, with 19 bases left in between. The CDR3 DNA sequence: TGTGCCAGCGGCTCATCGGAGAGGTCGGCCCAGTACTTC. Its translation: CASGSSERSAQYF.

This clonotype was recorded many times. V usage is TRBV24-1 and J usage is TRBJ2-7, with D unclear. Germline CDR1 and CDR2: KGHDR and SFDVKD. CDR3 length: 13 residues. With 1 base removed from V and 3 bases from J, the gap between germline ends came to 6 bases. CDR3 nucleotide sequence: TGTGCCACCAGTGATTTCGGCGACTACGAGCAGTACTTC. This codes for CATSDFGDYEQYF.

This clonotype was seen repeatedly, ten times or more. The chain joins TRBV6-1 to TRBJ2-2; a weak D match, TRBD1 (6 bases). V was shortened by 6 bases and J by 1 base, with 9 bases between the two germline ends. The CDR3 loop spans 14 amino acids. Germline V CDR1 and CDR2: MNHNS, SASEGT. The CDR3 nucleotides read TGTGCCAGCAGCCCACAGGGGAACACCGGGGAGCTGTTTTTT. Encoded protein: CASSPQGNTGELFF.

This clonotype was seen ten or more times. The genes are TRBV6-5 and TRBJ2-7; D may be TRBD1 (6 bases). Trimming stripped 9 bases from V and 5 bases from J, with 14 bases between. Germline V lookup: CDR1 MNHEY, CDR2 SVGAGI. CDR3 size: 12 residues. This CDR3 reads CASSGTTDEQYF. DNA of the CDR3: TGTGCCAGTAGTGGGACAACAGACGAGCAGTACTTC.

The chain joins TRBV18 to TRBJ2-1, with D possibly called TRBD1 or TRBD2 (5 bases each). The germline V and J ends were trimmed by 5 bases and 16 bases, with 21 bases remaining between them. From germline, CDR1 is KGHSH and CDR2 LQKENI. The CDR3 is 13 residues long. CDR3 sequence reads: CASSTDGTAVFFF. Here the CDR3 DNA reads TGTGCCAGCTCAACCGATGGGACCGCTGTATTTTTCTTC.

This clonotype was detected ten times or more. The chain joins TRBV27 to TRBJ2-3; possible D gene TRBD1, 6 bases. This CDR3 has 15 residues. Germline CDR1 reads MNHEY; CDR2 reads SMNVEV (reference sequence). V lost 5 bases and J 3 bases, leaving 15 bases between the germline ends. The CDR3 nucleotides read TGTGCCAGCAGTACCAGACAGGTGAAAACAGATACGCAGTATTTT. It codes for CASSTRQVKTDTQYF.

This clonotype was counted many times. As DNA, the CDR3 is TGCGCCAGCAGGGGGGGGGGAGATACGCAGTATTTT. Encoded protein: CASRGGGDTQYF. The rearrangement uses TRBV5-1 and TRBJ2-3; 7 bases fit TRBD2. V trimming: 5 bases; J trimming: 5 bases; junction bases outside the gene matches: 2. The germline gives CDR1 SGHRS, CDR2 YFSETQ. This CDR3 has 12 residues.

This clonotype was recorded at least ten times. This chain joins TRBV5-1 and TRBJ1-1; TRBD1 agrees at 9 bases. Trimming at V came to 4 bases and at J to 7 bases, leaving 8 bases not matched to a gene. The CDR3 contains 14 residues. Germline lookup yields CDR1 SGHRS and CDR2 YFSETQ. For the CDR3, the DNA is TGCGCCAGCAGCCTTCCCGGGACAGGGTTTGAAGCTTTCTTT. Translation: CASSLPGTGFEAFF.

This clonotype was seen repeatedly, ten times or more. The chain links TRBV3-1 to TRBJ2-2; D not certain. The CDR3 is 13 residues long. CDR1 LGHDT and CDR2 YNNKEL come from the germline V gene (reference sequence). V was trimmed by 3 bases and J by 5 bases, leaving 7 bases between them. CDR3 sequence (DNA): TGTGCCAGCAGCCATACTGTAACCGGGGAGCTGTTTTTT. As protein: CASSHTVTGELFF. Complete variable domain (other parts from reference TRBV3-1 and TRBJ2-2): DTAVSQTPKYLVTQMGNDKSIKCEQNLGHDTMYWYKQDSKKFLKIMFSYNNKELIINETVPNRFSPKSPDKAHLNLHINSLELGDSAVYFCASSHTVTGELFFGEGSRLTVL.

This clonotype has at least ten counts. The rearrangement uses TRBV15 and TRBJ2-3; perhaps TRBD2 as D (6 bases). CDR3 size: 14 residues. CDR1 is LNHNV and CDR2 is YYDKDF in the germline V gene (reference sequence). V dropped 0 bases and J dropped 3 bases, with 7 bases sitting between them. CDR3 loop: CATSRDGTTDTQYF. In DNA form, the CDR3 reads TGTGCCACCAGCAGAGATGGGACTACAGATACGCAGTATTTT.

This clonotype was seen many times. The genes are TRBV20-1 and TRBJ1-5; weak D call: TRBD1 (5 bases). Germline loops: CDR1 DFQATT, CDR2 SNEGSKA (reference sequence). Deletions cut 6 bases from V and 0 bases from J, with 9 bases between. This CDR3 contains 13 residues. CDR3 coding DNA: TGCAGTGCGGGGACGGCTAGCAATCAGCCCCAGCATTTT. Translation: CSAGTASNQPQHF.

The table lists this clonotype with many counts. The rearrangement joins TRBV7-2 to TRBJ2-7; 7 bases line up with TRBD2. Trimming took 0 bases from V and 5 from J; bases not matched to a gene: 10. CDR1 and CDR2 (germline): SGHTA, FQGNSA. There are 16 residues in the CDR3. CDR3 DNA sequence: TGTGCCAGCAGCTTAGCTGGGAGGACTAGTCACCACGAGCAGTACTTC. Protein sequence: CASSLAGRTSHHEQYF.

This clonotype was seen at least ten times. J is TRBJ2-1 and V is TRBV5-4; TRBD1 aligns across 7 bases. CDR1 and CDR2 (germline): SGHNT, YYREEE (reference sequence). This CDR3 region has 15 residues. V lost 4 bases, J lost 4 bases, and 8 bases stayed unmatched. CDR3: CASSVGQATYNEQFF. In DNA, the CDR3 is TGTGCCAGCAGCGTTGGACAGGCGACTTACAATGAGCAGTTCTTC.

This clonotype showed up many times. V gene TRBV3-1 combines with J gene TRBJ1-2, with D possibly matching TRBD1 (5 bases). V lost 1 base and J 8 bases, leaving 11 bases between the germline ends. This CDR3 is built from 13 residues. Germline V CDR1 and CDR2: LGHDT, YNNKEL (reference sequence). The CDR3 loop reads CASSQGDPLGYTF. CDR3 nucleotides: TGTGCCAGCAGCCAAGGGGACCCTCTAGGCTACACCTTC. The full variable domain, with the rest looked up from reference TRBV3-1 and TRBJ1-2, is DTAVSQTPKYLVTQMGNDKSIKCEQNLGHDTMYWYKQDSKKFLKIMFSYNNKELIINETVPNRFSPKSPDKAHLNLHINSLELGDSAVYFCASSQGDPLGYTFGSGTRLTVV.

This clonotype was seen many times. As DNA, the CDR3 is TGCAGTGCTAGATGGACTAGCGGGAAGAGGGATGAGCAGTTCTTC. Amino acids: CSARWTSGKRDEQFF. J is TRBJ2-1 and V is TRBV20-1, with TRBD2 matching 12 bases. The V and J ends lost 2 bases and 8 bases, in that order; junction bases with no gene match: 7. Germline CDR1 and CDR2: DFQATT and SNEGSKA (reference sequence). The length of the CDR3 is 15 residues.

This clonotype was recorded many times. CDR3 loop: CSAPESGLADYNEQFF. The CDR3 DNA sequence: TGCAGTGCTCCTGAGTCGGGACTAGCGGACTACAATGAGCAGTTCTTC. This chain uses TRBV20-1 with TRBJ2-1; the match to TRBD2 covers 11 bases. The CDR3 covers 16 residues. J was trimmed by 3 bases and V by 5 bases; bases with no gene match: 9. The germline V gene has CDR1 DFQATT and CDR2 SNEGSKA (reference sequence).

This clonotype was seen ten or more times. The chain has TRBV3-1 and TRBJ2-3, with D unclear. Germline assignment: CDR1 LGHDT and CDR2 YNNKEL (reference sequence). The CDR3 totals 12 residues. The V and J ends lost 2 bases and 5 bases respectively, with 5 bases between them. CDR3 loop: CASSQHGDTQYF. The CDR3 region has the DNA TGTGCCAGCAGCCAACACGGAGATACGCAGTATTTT.